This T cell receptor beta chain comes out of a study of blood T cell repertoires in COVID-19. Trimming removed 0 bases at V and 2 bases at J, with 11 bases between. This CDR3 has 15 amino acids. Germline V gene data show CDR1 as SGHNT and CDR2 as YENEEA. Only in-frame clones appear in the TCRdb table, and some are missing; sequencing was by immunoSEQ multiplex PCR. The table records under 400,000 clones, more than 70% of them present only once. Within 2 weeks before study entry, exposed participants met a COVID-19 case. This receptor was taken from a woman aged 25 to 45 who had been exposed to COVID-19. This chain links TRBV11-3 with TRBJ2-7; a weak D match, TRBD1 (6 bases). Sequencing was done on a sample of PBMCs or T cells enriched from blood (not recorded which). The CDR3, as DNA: TGTGCCAGCAGCTTAGATGGGTCAGGGGCCTACGAGCAGTACTTC. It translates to CASSLDGSGAYEQYF.